These 11 T cell receptor beta chains were sequenced from one sample in a study of blood T cell repertoires in COVID-19. Some clones are missing from TCRdb's copy, which holds only in-frame ones; the method was immunoSEQ multiplex PCR. Found here are some 260,000 clones, around 88% of them singletons; the top ten hold approximately 9.5%. The sequencing sample was made of PBMCs or T cells enriched from blood (not recorded which). These receptors were collected from a man aged 35-49 years who had recovered from COVID-19.

The chain is built from TRBV7-9 and TRBJ2-7; the D is unclear. Germline values: CDR1 SEHNR, CDR2 FQNEAQ (reference sequence). The CDR3 covers 14 residues. V dropped 0 bases and J dropped 3 bases, with 9 bases sitting between them. The CDR3 coding sequence is TGTGCCAGCAGCTTAGCGAGCCCTAGCTACGAGCAGTACTTC. Translated: CASSLASPSYEQYF.

This chain joins TRBV6-5 and TRBJ1-6, with 7 nucleotides matching TRBD1. The CDR3 is made up of 16 amino acids. Germline V gene sequence: CDR1 MNHEY, CDR2 SVGAGI. Germline trimming cut 2 bases from V and 1 base from J; bases unmatched to any gene: 2. The CDR3 loop is CASSYRGQSYNSPLHF. The DNA of the CDR3 is TGTGCCAGCAGTTACAGGGGGCAGTCCTATAATTCACCCCTCCACTTT.

The chain joins TRBV7-9 to TRBJ1-5; 7 nucleotides line up with TRBD1. V was clipped by 4 bases and J by 3 bases; unmatched bases: 12. Per germline, CDR1 SEHNR and CDR2 FQNEAQ (reference sequence). This CDR3 has 17 amino acids. CDR3 sequence reads: CASSSQGVTGINQPQHF. CDR3 nucleotide sequence: TGTGCCAGCAGCTCGCAGGGGGTGACAGGGATCAATCAGCCCCAGCATTTT.

The chain is built from TRBV14 and TRBJ1-2; D might be TRBD1 (6 bases). The CDR3 has 13 amino acids. Germline V gives CDR1 SGHDN, CDR2 FVKESK. V lost 6 bases and J 4 bases, leaving 12 bases between the germline ends. CDR3 sequence reads: CASSPGVLYGYTF. The CDR3 bases are TGTGCCAGCAGTCCAGGGGTGCTCTATGGCTACACCTTC.

The chain employs TRBV25-1 and TRBJ1-2; D remains ambiguous. CDR1 is MGHDK and CDR2 is SYGVNS in the germline V gene. CDR3 length: 12 residues. V dropped 7 bases and J dropped 8 bases, with 14 bases sitting between them. CDR3 protein: CASTDGTRGYTF. The CDR3 DNA is TGTGCCAGCACCGACGGAACGCGGGGCTACACCTTC.

The chain combines TRBV27 with TRBJ2-7; 7 nucleotides agree with TRBD1. CDR1 and CDR2 (germline): MNHEY, SMNVEV (reference sequence). The CDR3 length is 14 residues. Trimming cost V 3 bases and J 7 bases; bases outside gene matches: 9. This CDR3 reads CASSFDRVGWEQYF. CDR3 coding DNA: TGTGCCAGCAGTTTTGACAGGGTGGGTTGGGAGCAGTACTTC.

The V gene is TRBV30, the J gene TRBJ2-2; 7 nucleotides line up with TRBD1. The junction had 5 bases not matched to a gene; V was cut back by 4 bases and J by 3 bases. CDR3 length: 14 residues. Per germline, CDR1 GTSNPN and CDR2 SVGIG (reference sequence). The CDR3 is CAWNGDSHTGELFF. The CDR3 coding sequence is TGTGCCTGGAACGGGGACAGCCACACCGGGGAGCTGTTTTTT.

J is TRBJ2-7 and V is TRBV12-5; TRBD2 matches 9 bases. Losses at the gene ends were 7 bases for V and 3 bases for J; bases not matched to a gene: 22. Germline lookup yields CDR1 LGHNT and CDR2 FRNRAP. The CDR3 loop spans 19 amino acids. The CDR3 here is CASATRGAGGSPFVYEQYF. CDR3 bases: TGTGCTAGTGCCACCAGGGGGGCGGGAGGGTCTCCCTTTGTCTACGAGCAGTACTTC. Full variable domain (remainder filled in from reference TRBV12-5 and TRBJ2-7): DARVTQTPRHKVTEMGQEVTMRCQPILGHNTVFWYRQTMMQGLELLAYFRNRAPLDDSGMPKDRFSAEMPDATLATLKIQPSEPRDSAVYFCASATRGAGGSPFVYEQYFGPGTRLTVT.

The table lists this clone with a count of one. This chain joins TRBV5-5 and TRBJ2-5; tentative D call: TRBD1 (7 bases). Looked up from germline, CDR1 is SGHKS and CDR2 is YYEKEE (reference sequence). The CDR3 runs to 16 residues. V dropped 7 bases and J dropped 5 bases, with 24 bases sitting between them. The CDR3 loop reads CASAGGIRLSGETQYF. For the CDR3, the DNA is TGTGCCAGCGCAGGGGGGATTAGACTTTCTGGTGAGACCCAGTACTTC.

V gene TRBV19 combines with J gene TRBJ1-2; 7 bases map to TRBD1. This CDR3 contains 17 residues. The V segment lost 0 bases and the J segment 3 bases; nucleotides outside the gene matches: 10. Germline V gives CDR1 LNHDA, CDR2 SQIVND (reference sequence). The CDR3 DNA sequence: TGTGCCAGTAGTATAGATCTGTTACGGGACAGAGACTATGGCTACACCTTC. Translation gives CASSIDLLRDRDYGYTF.

The chain carries TRBV28 and TRBJ2-7; a weak D match, TRBD2 (5 bases). V was pared by 1 base and J by 0 bases, with 13 bases between. Germline V gene data show CDR1 as MDHEN and CDR2 as SYDVKM. The CDR3 is 16 amino acids. DNA of the CDR3: TGTGCCAGCAGTTTATTACGGGCTAGCTTCTCCTACGAGCAGTACTTC. Translating gives CASSLLRASFSYEQYF.